Here is one T cell receptor beta chain with its context. Its specific antigen is unknown. Base qualities are not recorded, but no much larger clone differs from it by a single base. This entry comes from a study of cytomegalovirus exposure and HLA in healthy donors (TCRdb year 2017). At the level of the whole study: An earlier analysis of 587 of the donors reported 276 Gb of sequence data and about 120 million unique TCR beta sequences obtained from 180 million or so T cells. HLA typing included class I and class II loci at four-digit resolution. Typing coverage varied by locus: roughly 620-640 donors for A, B, C, DRB1 and DQB1; approximately 500 for DQA1; more than 600 for DPA1; 450 to 480 for DPB1. Because of strong linkage in the cohort, a few DR-DQ haplotypes were treated as single units for association and clustering. All discovery cohort repertoires had been generated using a single sequencing platform. The study aimed to test whether cataloging public T cell receptors could reveal signatures of past pathogen exposure. High-throughput TCR immunosequencing, statistical association of individual TCRs with disease status, and machine learning were combined to predict cytomegalovirus infection status. In a later analysis, previously published TCR beta repertoires from 550 to 750 donors were re-analyzed and high-resolution HLA genotyping was added so that TCR occurrence patterns could be studied. The study used immunosequencing to profile the T cell repertoires of 670 or so subjects and linked those repertoires to cytomegalovirus serostatus. Genome-wide SNP genotypes for about 55% of the roughly 670 donors were used in a later genetic analysis, which treated that subset as a discovery cohort. The genetic ancestry cluster associated with self-reported Caucasian donors included approximately 85% of the 350 to 500 genotyped donors. An earlier analysis of a few hundred of the donors applied high-throughput TCR beta sequencing to assess whether each TCR beta V gene segment acted as functional or pseudogenic. On average, roughly 240,000 unique TCR beta nucleotide sequences were sequenced per donor among 398 genotyped donors of the cohort, with 15% to 20% of those sequences being non-productive. Rather than drawing on any new phenotypic data, the later analysis identified candidate immune exposures from TCR beta sequences and the way those sequences occurred across donors. Approximately 300 gigabases of sequencing data and around 88 million unique TCR sequences made up an early release that covered approximately 700 HLA-typed donors. A separate validation cohort of approximately 130 different subjects was used in addition to the roughly 640-subject first cohort. Donor age, sex, ethnicity and CMV serostatus were compiled alongside the repertoire data. What the study reported, not specific to this receptor: Correlated functional status among segregating V segments might be attributable to linkage disequilibrium, but an unknown experimental factor could not be ruled out. HLA typing was unavailable for some donors at each locus, so association tests used only the typed subset. A further reported finding was that TCR beta sequences accurately predicted the HLA-A and HLA-B alleles for most subjects in the first cohort. According to a later analysis, TCR association rates differed among HLA loci, with DRB1 alleles showing the most associated TCRs and HLA-C alleles showing the fewest. In a later analysis, HLA-associated TCR beta chains showed more clonal expansion and lower generation probabilities than non-associated chains that were equally common. The 87-base-pair reads could not distinguish some IMGT-functional V segments, including TRBV6-2 and TRBV6-3, so those segments were excluded. A cluster of highly shared sequence variants was judged likely to be a technical artifact of the sequencing pipeline. When HLA alleles, especially DR and DQ, strongly co-occurred, attributing TCR associations to individual alleles was difficult. The study listed approximately 150 TCR beta chains as associated with cytomegalovirus. It was suggested by the authors that the approach could potentially be generalized to other disease states and immunological phenotypes. For the cohort, immune exposure information was limited to CMV serostatus. Several of the top co-occurrence clusters appeared to be linked to parvovirus B19, influenza, CMV and Epstein-Barr virus, according to a later analysis. In vitro tests confirmed that a few of the cytomegalovirus-associated TCR beta chains recognize cytomegalovirus antigens. A later genetic analysis associated a missense DCLRE1C variant with V-gene and J-gene trimming of TCR beta chains, and an independent cohort replicated the association. Presence/absence analyses assumed roughly uniform sequencing depth across donors, an assumption that may not hold. Cytomegalovirus status was reported to be diagnosed by the classifier with high specificity and sensitivity in both the original and validation cohorts. A later analysis found that most CMV-associated TCR beta chains appeared HLA-restricted, with HLA associations seemingly driven largely by CMV exposure. In an earlier analysis of approximately 590 of the donors, most TCR beta V segments appeared in productive rearrangements about 90% or about 30% of the time, broadly matching IMGT annotations. A later genetic analysis reported fewer N-insertions in productive TCRs among donors in an Asian-associated ancestry cluster than the roughly 620-donor mean. Because counts were too low, seventeen rarely observed V segments, including chromosome 9 orphons, were left out of the earlier analysis of about 500 of the donors. In this cohort, only TCR beta chains were sequenced, and detectable features were limited by the absence of alpha or paired-chain data. Most TCR sequences were seen in very few donors, while some public TCRs were found in many individuals. Specific HLA alleles were associated with around 18,000 TCR beta sequences at a false discovery rate of 0.05 in a later analysis.

Deletion took 5 bases off V and 4 bases off J, with a span of 14 bases between the germline ends. Including the terminal cysteine and phenylalanine, the CDR3 comprises 14 residues. The sequence is cut down to CDR3 DNA, 42 bases in frame from base 1. CDR1 LNHDA and CDR2 SQIVND are derived from the germline V gene (reference sequence). In total, roughly 670 healthy bone marrow donors made up the cohort. At the time of sampling, all cohort members were nominally healthy, though unrecorded immune exposures were likely present. The donor tested CMV seropositive and was one of the 289 seropositive cohort members. Every donor gave a peripheral blood sample, and the peripheral blood mononuclear cells from that sample were used for TCR beta sequencing. The Qiagen DNeasy Blood Extraction Kit was used to extract genomic DNA from the blood cell samples. The library was prepared using the immunoSEQ multiplex PCR assay. The multiplex PCR relied on a mix of 60 forward primers for TCR Vbeta segments and 13 reverse primers for TCR Jbeta segments. The CDR3 region of rearranged TCR beta genes was amplified from genomic DNA by a multiplex PCR assay. The Illumina HiSeq System was used to sequence the amplified TCR beta libraries as 87-base-pair reads. The original pipeline was this. Across the roughly 700 repertoires, a later analysis counted roughly 77 million unique TCR beta chains, around 10 million of which were shared by at least two donors. A nearest-neighbor algorithm error-corrected the raw reads and collapsed the reads into unique sequences, merging closely related sequences to remove PCR and sequencing errors. Alignment of CDR3 sequences to IMGT reference sequences was used to assign V, D and J gene segments. For a sequence to be retained, at least a six-nucleotide match to both a V gene segment and a J gene segment was required. Rearrangements were called productive when the CDR3 lacked stop codons and stayed in frame with V and J; all others were non-productive. CDR3 was defined according to IMGT convention as the region running from the second conserved V-encoded cysteine to the conserved J-encoded phenylalanine. The earlier analysis of approximately 590 of the donors excluded any sequence lacking an unambiguous match to a single V gene segment. In an earlier analysis of a few hundred of the donors, V segments were called functional above 56.7% productive rearrangements and were called segregating when the between-donor standard deviation exceeded 5%. A statistical classification framework was developed to diagnose cytomegalovirus status using the catalog of TCR beta chain sequences. A later analysis assigned V and J genes by comparing TCR nucleotide sequences with IMGT/GENE-DB human TR gene sequences. Using the TCRdist pipeline, a later analysis assigned CDR3 sequences along with most-parsimonious VDJ recombination scenarios. In a later analysis, each TCR beta chain was defined by its CDR3 amino acid sequence together with its V-gene family, and reads without a unique V-gene family were excluded. As a way to deal with suspected cross-contamination and a sequencing artifact, a later analysis dropped 450 to 700 nucleotide sequences that were highly shared and had low generation probability. For each public chain, a later analysis derived a clonal expansion index from normalized ranks of inferred template counts within each repertoire. In a later analysis, generation probabilities were computed with a VDJ recombination model fitted to out-of-frame rearrangements, and the resulting probabilities were checked against IGoR. A later analysis scored TCR-TCR, TCR-HLA and TCR-CMV co-occurrence with hypergeometric tests, applying a repertoire-size bias correction to TCR pairs. To estimate false discovery rates, a later analysis permuted the HLA or CMV assignments 20 times. A later analysis grouped co-occurring TCRs with DBSCAN, adding TCRdist sequence similarity when clustering within HLA-allele-positive subsets. Repertoires with fewer than 30,000 or more than 120,000 public chains, plus five repertoires with anomalous nucleotide sharing, were excluded from co-occurrence clustering. Drawn from immuneACCESS, this table holds only the in-frame rearrangements with V and J called that TCRdb kept. Clones are partly lost; checked studies trace under half to an unresolved V gene and leave the rest unexplained. D and trimming were read from the DNA, whereas the V and J calls and clone size are those reported in that table. This sample comprises about 75,000 clones, roughly 84% of them detected only once. The ten largest account for approximately 17% of the sample.

The chain couples TRBV19 to TRBJ2-5; D gene: possibly TRBD1, on 6 matching bases. This receptor was taken from a man aged 65 to 85 in good health and CMV-seropositive. The sequencing input was PBMCs. The nucleotides are TGTGCCAGTAGTGCCCAAGGGGGTAGAGAGACCCAGTACTTC. The encoded protein is CASSAQGGRETQYF.